This T cell receptor beta chain was sequenced for a study of cytomegalovirus exposure and HLA in healthy donors. PCR employed 60 Vbeta and 13 Jbeta primers. Data came from immunoSEQ multiplex PCR; TCRdb stores just in-frame clones and leaves some out. The repertoire holds under 150,000 clones, with around 78% as singletons. This CDR3 region has 17 residues. Germline V lookup: CDR1 MDHEN, CDR2 SYDVKM. V shed 5 bases and J 8 bases; nucleotides not matched to a gene: 16. On this clone: What it binds is not known.

Study findings and constraints: High sensitivity and specificity were reportedly achieved when the classifier diagnosed cytomegalovirus status. In vitro data verified three CMV-associated chains as specific for CMV antigens. Investigators reported under 200 TCR beta chains as tied to cytomegalovirus.

The source of this sequence is a woman between 25 and 40 years old in good health and CMV-seropositive. Source material: PBMCs. The V gene is TRBV28, the J gene TRBJ1-2; TRBD1 matches 11 bases. CDR3 nucleotide sequence: TGTGCCAGCAGTCAAACCCGGACAGGGGGCGCTTTGGTGGGCTACACCTTC. The encoded protein is CASSQTRTGGALVGYTF.